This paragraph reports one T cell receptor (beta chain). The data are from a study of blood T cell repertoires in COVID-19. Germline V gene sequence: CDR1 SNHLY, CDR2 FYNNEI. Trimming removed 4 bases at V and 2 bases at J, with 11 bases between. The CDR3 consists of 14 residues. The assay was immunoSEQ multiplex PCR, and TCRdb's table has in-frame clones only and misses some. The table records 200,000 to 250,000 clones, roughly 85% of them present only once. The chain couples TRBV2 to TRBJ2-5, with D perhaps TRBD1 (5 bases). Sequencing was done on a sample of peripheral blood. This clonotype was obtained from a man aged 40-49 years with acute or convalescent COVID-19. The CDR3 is CASSGRGSQETQYF. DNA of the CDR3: TGTGCCAGCAGTGGTAGGGGATCTCAAGAGACCCAGTACTTC.